These T cell receptor beta chains were read from a single sample in a study of blood T cell repertoires in COVID-19. Sequencing used immunoSEQ multiplex PCR; TCRdb keeps in-frame clones, though not all of them. This table holds 250,000 to 300,000 clones, approximately 91% found once. Sequences were obtained from PBMCs or T cells enriched from blood (not recorded which). The receptors here all came from a woman aged 35 to 49 who had recovered from COVID-19. Each CDR3 is given with its conserved first and last residue. The D gene is left open where the match is weak. Some rows mark clone size as missing; the rest say once, few, many or name a class of expanded clone.

TRBJ2-5 TRBD2 . TRBV30 TGTGCCTGGGAGCGGGGGGCCAGGGAGACCCAGTACTTC CAWERGARETQYF
TRBJ1-2 TRBD1 . TRBV6-5 TGTGCCAGCAGTTACCGACAGGGTTCTCTCTATGGCTACACCTTC CASSYRQGSLYGYTF
TRBJ1-5 . . TRBV9 TGTGCCAGCAGCCCTAGTGTGGGCCCGGGGCAGCCCCAGCATTTT CASSPSVGPGQPQHF
TRBJ1-2 . . TRBV10-2 TGCGCCAGCAGTGAGAATAGGGGCAACTATGGCTACACCTTC CASSENRGNYGYTF
TRBJ1-1 . . TRBV9 TGTGCCAGCAGCGGAAATCTAATGAACACTGAAGCTTTCTTT CASSGNLMNTEAFF
TRBJ2-7 TRBD2 . TRBV4-1 TGCGCCAGCAGCCAATTTTGGGCGGGAGCCATTGCGGGCGAGCAGTACTTC CASSQFWAGAIAGEQYF
TRBJ1-4 . . TRBV11-2 TGTGCCAGCAGCTTATATGCGGCTGCAACTAATGAAAAACTGTTTTTT CASSLYAAATNEKLFF
TRBJ1-1 . once TRBV18 TGTGCCAGCTTACAGGGCGTGAACACTGAAGCTTTCTTT CASLQGVNTEAFF
TRBJ1-2 TRBD1 . TRBV20-1 TGCAGCCCAGGGGGCAGAGGTGGCTACACCTTC CSPGGRGGYTF
TRBJ2-7 . . TRBV5-5 TGTGCCAGCAGCTTGCGTCCAGGGGTACCCTACGAGCAGTACTTC CASSLRPGVPYEQYF
TRBJ1-4 . . TRBV18 TGTGCCAGCTCACCACCGCCGGGGAAACTGTTTTTT CASSPPPGKLFF
TRBJ2-3 . . TRBV3-1/TRBV3-2 TGTGCCAGCAGCCTCAGCGGACAGACTTCCACAGATACGCAGTATTTT CASSLSGQTSTDTQYF
TRBJ2-7 TRBD2 . TRBV6-2/TRBV6-3 TGTGCCAGCAGTTACGAGCTAGCGGACTACGAGCAGTACTTC CASSYELADYEQYF
TRBJ2-3 TRBD1 . TRBV27 TGTGCCAGCAGTTTATACGGGACAGGGGATACGCAGTATTTT CASSLYGTGDTQYF
TRBJ2-1 . . TRBV6-5 TGTGCCAGCAGTTACTCGACTAGTCCTTCCTACAATGAGCAGTTCTTC CASSYSTSPSYNEQFF
TRBJ1-2 TRBD1 . TRBV15 TGTGCCACCAGCACCTCCGGGACAGGGGGTCGTGGCTACACCTTC CATSTSGTGGRGYTF
TRBJ1-5 TRBD1 once TRBV7-2 TGTGCCAGCAGCTGGACACAGGGGAGGAATCAGCCCCAGCATTTT CASSWTQGRNQPQHF
TRBJ1-1 . . TRBV7-9 TGTGCCAGCAGCTTAAGGCAGCCGGGGACTGAAGCTTTCTTT CASSLRQPGTEAFF
TRBJ2-7 . . TRBV2 TGTGCCAGTTCGGACCCTCGGGGCTACGAGCAGTACTTC CASSDPRGYEQYF
TRBJ1-2 . . TRBV27 TGTGCCAGCAGTTTCCGCACAGGGCGGCCGGGGGGCTACACCTTC CASSFRTGRPGGYTF
TRBJ1-1 . . TRBV7-9 TGTGCCAGCAGCTTAGCTGGCAATAACGAAGCTTTCTTT CASSLAGNNEAFF
TRBJ1-4 TRBD1 . TRBV4-3 TGCGCCAGCAGCCAGGAGACAGGGAGAGGAAAACTGTTTTTT CASSQETGRGKLFF
TRBJ1-4 . . TRBV6-9 TGTGCCAGCATCAACCAGTGGCGGAGCTATCCGGCAACTAATGAAAAACTGTTTTTT CASINQWRSYPATNEKLFF
TRBJ2-3 TRBD2 . TRBV4-3 TGCGCCAGCAGCCACCCCGGGACTAGCGGGAGGGGGGACCTAGATACGCAGTATTTT CASSHPGTSGRGDLDTQYF
TRBJ2-4 . . TRBV30 TGTGCCTGGAGTGTACAGGGCAGCACGAAGTACTTC CAWSVQGSTKYF
TRBJ1-2 TRBD1 . TRBV6-6 TGTGCCACCTCGCCGGGACAGCTCTATGGCTACACCTTC CATSPGQLYGYTF
TRBJ2-3 . . TRBV7-2 TGTGCCAGCAGCCCGTCTTTGAGTCTCACAGATACGCAGTATTTT CASSPSLSLTDTQYF
TRBJ1-6 . once TRBV28 TGTGCCAGCAGTTCTGGACAGCCCAATTCACCCCTCCACTTT CASSSGQPNSPLHF
TRBJ2-5 TRBD2 . TRBV5-6 TGTGCCAGCAGCCCATTTAGTAGCGGGTATGGGCTACAAGAGACCCAGTACTTC CASSPFSSGYGLQETQYF
TRBJ1-2 TRBD1 many TRBV7-2 TGTGCCAGCTCGAGCGGGACAGGGCACTATGGCTACACCTTC CASSSGTGHYGYTF
TRBJ1-3 . few TRBV7-9 TGTGCCAGCAGCTCTCTAGGAGGTGTCTCTGGAAACACCATATATTTT CASSSLGGVSGNTIYF
TRBJ2-1 . . TRBV4-2 TGTGCCAGCAGCCAAGATCCTCGTAACAATGAGCAGTTCTTC CASSQDPRNNEQFF
TRBJ1-1 . . TRBV11-2 TGTGCCAGCAGCTTAATGATGGAGGACACTGAAGCTTTCTTT CASSLMMEDTEAFF
TRBJ1-1 TRBD1 . TRBV5-1 TGCGCCAGCAGAACCGGACAGGCGAACACTGAAGCTTTCTTT CASRTGQANTEAFF
TRBJ2-7 TRBD2 . TRBV15 TGTGCCACCAGCAGGGCTAGCGGGAGCGAGCAGTACTTC CATSRASGSEQYF
TRBJ1-3 . . TRBV18 TGTGCCAGCTCACCTAACGACGGGGGGATTGGAAACACCATATATTTT CASSPNDGGIGNTIYF
TRBJ2-2 TRBD2 . TRBV4-1 TGCGCCAGCAGCCAAAATAGCGGGGGGAACACCGGGGAGCTGTTTTTT CASSQNSGGNTGELFF
TRBJ1-3 TRBD1 . TRBV9 TGTGCCAGCAGCGTAGTTGGGACAGCTGGAAACACCATATATTTT CASSVVGTAGNTIYF
TRBJ1-2 . . TRBV7-2 TGTGCCAGCAGCTCACACCGCCCCACAGGGAACTATGGCTACACCTTC CASSSHRPTGNYGYTF
TRBJ2-3 TRBD2 . TRBV29-1 TGCAGCGTTGACCAGGGACTAGCGGGGGGCTCAGATACGCAGTATTTT CSVDQGLAGGSDTQYF
TRBJ2-2 . . TRBV3-1/TRBV3-2 TGTGCCAGCAGCCAAGCCAGGGGAAACACCGGGGAGCTGTTTTTT CASSQARGNTGELFF
TRBJ1-3 TRBD1 . TRBV7-8 TGTGCCAGCAGCTCTCAGGGGGTAAACACCATATATTTT CASSSQGVNTIYF
TRBJ1-5 . . TRBV19 TGTGCCAGTAGTATCCGGGGGGCTATTAGCAATCAGCCCCAGCATTTT CASSIRGAISNQPQHF
TRBJ2-5 TRBD1 . TRBV5-1 TGCGCCAGCAGCTCGGCCGGGACAGGACAAGAGACCCAGTACTTC CASSSAGTGQETQYF
TRBJ1-2 TRBD1 once TRBV7-2 TGTGCCAGCAGCCCACAAACAGGGGGGTATGGCTACACCTTC CASSPQTGGYGYTF
TRBJ1-1 TRBD1 . TRBV10-1 TGCGCCAGCAGCGCCGGACAGGGAGTAACTGAAGCTTTCTTT CASSAGQGVTEAFF
TRBJ2-4 TRBD1 . TRBV18 TGTGCCAGCTCACCTGACGGACAGGCGGGCATTCAGTACTTC CASSPDGQAGIQYF
TRBJ2-1 . . TRBV27 TGTGCCAGCAGCCCCAGGGCCCTCAATGAGCAGTTCTTC CASSPRALNEQFF
TRBJ2-7 TRBD1 . TRBV5-1 TGCGCCAGCAGCTTAAGGGACAGACCCTACGAGCAGTACTTC CASSLRDRPYEQYF
TRBJ1-2 TRBD1 once TRBV2 TGTGCCAGCAGGGGGATGGACAGGTTATTATATGGCTACACCTTC CASRGMDRLLYGYTF
TRBJ2-2 TRBD1 . TRBV27 TGTGCCAGCAGTCCCCGACAGGGGCTGAACACCGGGGAGCTGTTTTTT CASSPRQGLNTGELFF
TRBJ2-5 TRBD1 . TRBV11-2 TGTGCCAGCAGCAAGACACTCCCAGGGGGCTCCCCCCAAGAGACCCAGTACTTC CASSKTLPGGSPQETQYF
TRBJ2-3 . . TRBV4-1 TGCGCCAGCAGCCATCCCGGGACTGCCACAGATACGCAGTATTTT CASSHPGTATDTQYF
TRBJ1-5 . . TRBV6-1 TGTGCCAGCAGTGGGCCCCTAGGGGCCGGCAATCAGCCCCAGCATTTT CASSGPLGAGNQPQHF
TRBJ1-3 . . TRBV5-1 TGCGCCAGCAGCCCTCTTGGAGACCCTCCTGGAAACACCATATATTTT CASSPLGDPPGNTIYF